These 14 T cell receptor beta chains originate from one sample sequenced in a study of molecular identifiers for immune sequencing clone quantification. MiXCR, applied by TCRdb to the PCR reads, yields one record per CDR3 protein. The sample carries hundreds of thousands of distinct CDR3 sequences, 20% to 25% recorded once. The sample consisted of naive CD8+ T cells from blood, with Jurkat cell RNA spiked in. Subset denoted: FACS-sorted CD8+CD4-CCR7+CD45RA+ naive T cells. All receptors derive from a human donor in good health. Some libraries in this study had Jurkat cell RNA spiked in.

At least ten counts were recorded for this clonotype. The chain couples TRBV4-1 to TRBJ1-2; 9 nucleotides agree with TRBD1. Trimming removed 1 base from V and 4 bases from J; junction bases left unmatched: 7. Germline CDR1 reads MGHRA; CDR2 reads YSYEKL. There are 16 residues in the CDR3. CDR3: CASSQVIETGGYGYTF. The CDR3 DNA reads TGCGCCAGCAGCCAAGTAATTGAGACAGGGGGCTATGGCTACACCTTC.

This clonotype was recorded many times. CDR3 nucleotide sequence: TGTGCCAGCAGTTTCAGGGGGCCGAGAATCTACGAGCAGTACTTC. Protein sequence: CASSFRGPRIYEQYF. This chain uses TRBV28 with TRBJ2-7; 8 bases map to TRBD1. CDR1 MDHEN and CDR2 SYDVKM come from the germline V gene. The CDR3 is 15 amino acids. J was trimmed by 3 bases and V by 3 bases; bases with no gene match: 7.

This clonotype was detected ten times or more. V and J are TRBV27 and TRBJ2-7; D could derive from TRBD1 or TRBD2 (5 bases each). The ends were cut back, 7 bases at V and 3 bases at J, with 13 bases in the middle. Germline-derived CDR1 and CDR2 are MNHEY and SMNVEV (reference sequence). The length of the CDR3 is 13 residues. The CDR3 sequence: CASKLGTNYEQYF. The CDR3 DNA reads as TGTGCCAGCAAGCTCGGGACGAACTACGAGCAGTACTTC.

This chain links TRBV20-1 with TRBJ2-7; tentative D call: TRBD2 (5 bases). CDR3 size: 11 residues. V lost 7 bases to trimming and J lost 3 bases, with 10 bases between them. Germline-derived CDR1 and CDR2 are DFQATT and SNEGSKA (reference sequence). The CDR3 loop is CSGLEGYEQYF. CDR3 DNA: TGCAGTGGCCTCGAGGGCTACGAGCAGTACTTC.

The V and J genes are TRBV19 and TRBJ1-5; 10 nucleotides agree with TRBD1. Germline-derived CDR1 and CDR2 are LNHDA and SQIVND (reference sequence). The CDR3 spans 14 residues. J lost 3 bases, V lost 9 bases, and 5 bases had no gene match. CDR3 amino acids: CASGGQGINQPQHF. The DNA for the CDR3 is TGTGCCAGCGGGGGACAGGGGATCAATCAGCCCCAGCATTTT. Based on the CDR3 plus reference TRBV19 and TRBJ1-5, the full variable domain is DGGITQSPKYLFRKEGQNVTLSCEQNLNHDAMYWYRQDPGQGLRLIYYSQIVNDFQKGDIAEGYSVSREKKESFPLTVTSAQKNPTAFYLCASGGQGINQPQHFGDGTRLSIL.

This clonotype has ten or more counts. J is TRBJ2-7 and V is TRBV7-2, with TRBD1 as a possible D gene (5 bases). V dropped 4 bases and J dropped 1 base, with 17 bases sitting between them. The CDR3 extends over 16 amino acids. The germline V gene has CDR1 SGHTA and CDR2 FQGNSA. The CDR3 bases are TGTGCCAGCAGCTCTGGAAGGGGTGAACCGTCCTACGAGCAGTACTTC. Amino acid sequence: CASSSGRGEPSYEQYF.

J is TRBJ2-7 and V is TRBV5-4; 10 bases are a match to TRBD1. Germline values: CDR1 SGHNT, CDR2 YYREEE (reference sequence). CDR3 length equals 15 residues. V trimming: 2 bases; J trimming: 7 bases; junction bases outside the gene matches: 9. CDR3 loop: CASSLGDRGLREQYF. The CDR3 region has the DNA TGTGCCAGCAGCTTAGGAGACAGGGGGCTGAGGGAGCAGTACTTC.

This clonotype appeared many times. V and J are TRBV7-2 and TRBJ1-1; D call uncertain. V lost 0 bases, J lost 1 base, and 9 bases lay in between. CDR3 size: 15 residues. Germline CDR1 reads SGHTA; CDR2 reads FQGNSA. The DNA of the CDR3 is TGTGCCAGCAGCTTAGCGGGAGGCACGAACACTGAAGCTTTCTTT. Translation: CASSLAGGTNTEAFF.

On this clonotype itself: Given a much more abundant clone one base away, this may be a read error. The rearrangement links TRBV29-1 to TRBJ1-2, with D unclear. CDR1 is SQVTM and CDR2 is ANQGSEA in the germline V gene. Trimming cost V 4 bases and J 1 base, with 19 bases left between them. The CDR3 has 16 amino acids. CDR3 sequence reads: CSVGEQPTYDNYGYTF. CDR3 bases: TGCAGCGTTGGAGAACAACCGACATACGATAACTATGGCTACACCTTC.

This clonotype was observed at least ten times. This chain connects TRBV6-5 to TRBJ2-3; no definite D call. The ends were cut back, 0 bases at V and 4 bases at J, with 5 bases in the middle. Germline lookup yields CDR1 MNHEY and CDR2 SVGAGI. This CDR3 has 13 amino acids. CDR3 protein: CASSYSRADTQYF. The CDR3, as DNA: TGTGCCAGCAGTTACTCGAGAGCAGATACGCAGTATTTT.

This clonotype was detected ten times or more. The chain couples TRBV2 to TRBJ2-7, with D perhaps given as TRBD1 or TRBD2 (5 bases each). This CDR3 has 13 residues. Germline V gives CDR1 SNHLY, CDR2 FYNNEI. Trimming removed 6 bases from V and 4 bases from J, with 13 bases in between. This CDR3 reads CASSPGSNYEQYF. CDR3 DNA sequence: TGTGCCAGCAGCCCAGGGAGTAATTACGAGCAGTACTTC.

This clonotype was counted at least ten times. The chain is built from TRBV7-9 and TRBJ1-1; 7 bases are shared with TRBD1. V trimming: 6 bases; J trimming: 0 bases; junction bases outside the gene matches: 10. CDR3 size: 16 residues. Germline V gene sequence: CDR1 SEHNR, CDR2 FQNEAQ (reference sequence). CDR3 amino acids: CASSSTWDSLNTEAFF. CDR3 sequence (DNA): TGTGCCAGCAGTTCCACCTGGGACAGTTTGAACACTGAAGCTTTCTTT.

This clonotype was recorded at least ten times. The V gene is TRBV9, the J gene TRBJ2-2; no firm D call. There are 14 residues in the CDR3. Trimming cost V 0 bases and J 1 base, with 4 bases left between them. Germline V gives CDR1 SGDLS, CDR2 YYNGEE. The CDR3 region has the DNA TGTGCCAGCAGCGTAGGCGGGAACACCGGGGAGCTGTTTTTT. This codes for CASSVGGNTGELFF.

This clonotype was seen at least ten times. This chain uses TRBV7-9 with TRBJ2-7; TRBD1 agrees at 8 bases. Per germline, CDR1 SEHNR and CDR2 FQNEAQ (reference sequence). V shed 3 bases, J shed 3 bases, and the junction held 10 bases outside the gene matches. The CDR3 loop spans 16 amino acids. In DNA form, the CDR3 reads TGTGCCAGCAGCTTTCCCAGGGGGCAGTCGGTCTACGAGCAGTACTTC. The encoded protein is CASSFPRGQSVYEQYF.